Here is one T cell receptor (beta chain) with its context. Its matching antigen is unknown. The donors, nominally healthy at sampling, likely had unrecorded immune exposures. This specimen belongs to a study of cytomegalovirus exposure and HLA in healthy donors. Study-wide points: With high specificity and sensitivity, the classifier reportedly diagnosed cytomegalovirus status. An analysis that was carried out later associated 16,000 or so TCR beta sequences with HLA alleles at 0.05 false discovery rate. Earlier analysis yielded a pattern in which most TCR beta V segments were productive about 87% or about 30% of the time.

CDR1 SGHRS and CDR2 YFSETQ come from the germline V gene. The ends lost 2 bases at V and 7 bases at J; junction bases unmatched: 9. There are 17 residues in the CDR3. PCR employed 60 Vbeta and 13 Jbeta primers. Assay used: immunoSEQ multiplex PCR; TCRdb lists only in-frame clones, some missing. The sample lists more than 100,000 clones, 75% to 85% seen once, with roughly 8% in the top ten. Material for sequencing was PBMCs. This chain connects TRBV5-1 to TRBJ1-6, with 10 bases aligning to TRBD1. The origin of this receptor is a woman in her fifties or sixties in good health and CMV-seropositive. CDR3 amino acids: CASSFRGTGVINSPLHF. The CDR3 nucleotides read TGCGCCAGCAGCTTTAGGGGGACAGGGGTTATCAATTCACCCCTCCACTTT.